The 31 T cell receptor beta chains presented below share a single source sample, sequenced in a study of T cell clonality in common variable immunodeficiency. General study findings and limits: In common variable immunodeficiency, TCR beta chains reportedly carried fewer deletions and N-nucleotide insertions.

What these receptors recognize is not known. The table came from immunoSEQ multiplex PCR; TCRdb's copy has only in-frame clones and leaves some out. The sample has roughly 42,000 clones, none seen only once. The sequenced sample consisted of peripheral blood mononuclear cells. These receptors all come from a human donor with common variable immunodeficiency.

The sample holds a few counts of this clone. Read data end 3 residues before the CDR3 end; the end is taken from the germline J gene. V usage is TRBV20-1 and J usage is TRBJ2-5, with 7 bases that match TRBD1. The CDR3 spans 14 residues. The junction had 9 bases not matched to a gene; V was cut back by 6 bases and J by 2 bases. CDR1 DFQATT and CDR2 SNEGSKA come from the germline V gene (reference sequence). CDR3 sequence reads: CSAPKLTGQETQYF. The sequenced part of the CDR3 DNA is TGCAGTGCCCCGAAGTTGACAGGGCAAGAGACC.

On this clone: The observed sequence ends 3 residues before the CDR3 terminus, with the missing tail filled in from the germline J gene. The J gene is TRBJ2-4, the V gene TRBV19; D is unclear. Germline V gene sequence: CDR1 LNHDA, CDR2 SQIVND (reference sequence). This CDR3 has 13 residues. Trimming shortened V by 3 bases and J by 5 bases, and 8 bases separated the two germline ends. CDR3 in amino acids: CASSIFPENIQYF. CDR3 DNA (partial): TGTGCCAGTAGTATCTTCCCGGAAAACATT.

This clone occurred many times. The CDR3 goes on 3 residues after the read ends, and that part is filled in from the germline J gene. V and J are TRBV20-1 and TRBJ2-1; 16 bases map to TRBD2. J gave up 6 bases and V 0 bases, and 5 bases lay outside the gene matches. Germline V lookup: CDR1 DFQATT, CDR2 SNEGSKA (reference sequence). The CDR3 extends over 17 amino acids. CDR3 sequence reads: CSARDLGTSGRANEQFF. The sequenced part of the CDR3 DNA is TGCAGTGCTAGAGATCTTGGGACTAGCGGGAGGGCCAATGAG.

In the case of this clone: The CDR3 extends 3 residues past the end of the read, so its final part is completed from the germline J gene. The chain links TRBV19 to TRBJ1-5; TRBD1 agrees at 7 bases. Germline trimming cut 4 bases from V and 4 bases from J; bases unmatched to any gene: 7. CDR3 length: 15 residues. Looked up from germline, CDR1 is LNHDA and CDR2 is SQIVND (reference sequence). Partial CDR3 DNA: TGTGCCAGTAGTAGGGAACACAGGGGTAATCAGCCC. Translated: CASSREHRGNQP. In full, the CDR3 is CASSREHRGNQPQHF.

Comment on this clone: The CDR3 is cut off 3 residues early in the read; its end comes from the germline J gene. This chain connects TRBV2 to TRBJ1-2; D is ambiguous. Germline CDR1 is SNHLY and CDR2 is FYNNEI. This CDR3 contains 13 residues. Trimming shortened V by 2 bases and J by 7 bases, and 11 bases separated the two germline ends. This chain's CDR3 is CASSETSNLGYTF. The DNA read from the CDR3 is TGTGCCAGCAGTGAAACGTCTAACCTTGGC.

This clone was counted a few times. Coverage ceases 3 residues before the CDR3 finishes, and the germline J gene fills in the end. The chain joins TRBV30 to TRBJ1-5; maybe TRBD1 (5 bases). Deletions cut 1 base from V and 0 bases from J, with 13 bases between. CDR3 length: 16 amino acids. The germline gives CDR1 GTSNPN, CDR2 SVGIG (reference sequence). CDR3 bases read: TGTGCCTGGAGTGCGAAAACAGGTAGTAGCAATCAGCCC. It is translated as CAWSAKTGSSNQP. The CDR3, in full, reads CAWSAKTGSSNQPQHF.

Only a few counts were recorded for this clone. The CDR3 end is not reached by the read, which stops 3 residues before it; the germline J gene fills it in. The rearrangement links TRBV19 to TRBJ2-2, with D perhaps given as TRBD1 or TRBD2 (6 bases each). CDR1 and CDR2 from the germline V gene are LNHDA and SQIVND (reference sequence). Trimming pared 1 base from V and 4 bases from J, leaving 13 bases between. The CDR3 covers 16 residues. The sequenced part of the CDR3 DNA is TGTGCCAGTAGTATAGCTCGGAGGGACATCACCGGGGAG. It specifies CASSIARRDITGE. The whole CDR3 sequence reads CASSIARRDITGELFF.

In regard to this clone: The DNA ends 3 residues before the CDR3 does, and the rest of the CDR3 is filled in from the germline J gene. V and J are TRBV5-1 and TRBJ2-1, with a possible D match to TRBD1 (5 bases). CDR3 length: 14 amino acids. CDR1 SGHRS and CDR2 YFSETQ come from the germline V gene. V was trimmed by 3 bases and J by 4 bases, leaving 11 bases between them. CDR3 sequence reads: CASSWGSDYNEQFF. The CDR3 bases that were read are TGCGCCAGCAGCTGGGGCAGCGATTACAATGAG.

About this clone itself: The read ends 3 residues before the CDR3 terminus; that terminus is restored from the germline J gene. V is TRBV7-9 and J is TRBJ1-2, with D uncertain. The CDR3 loop spans 15 amino acids. V lost 4 bases and J 0 bases, leaving 12 bases between the germline ends. Germline loops: CDR1 SEHNR, CDR2 FQNEAQ (reference sequence). The part of the CDR3 DNA that was read is TGTGCCAGCAGCTCGCAGGAACTAGCTAACTATGGC. Its protein is CASSSQELANYG. The CDR3 reads in full as CASSSQELANYGYTF.

This clone came up a few times. The read is 3 residues too short to cover the CDR3 end, so that end is filled in from the germline J gene. The V gene is TRBV2, the J gene TRBJ2-7; D perhaps matches TRBD2 (7 bases). Looked up from germline, CDR1 is SNHLY and CDR2 is FYNNEI. Trimming pared 11 bases from V and 6 bases from J, leaving 17 bases between. This CDR3 is built from 12 residues. The DNA read from the CDR3 is TGTGCCGGAAAACAGGGAGGGAGCGAG. It codes for CAGKQGGSE. The CDR3 in its entirety is CAGKQGGSEQYF.

This clone has just a few counts. From the germline J gene comes the end of the CDR3, since the read stops 3 residues before it. The chain joins TRBV2 to TRBJ1-1, with a possible D match to TRBD1 (5 bases). The ends were cut back, 2 bases at V and 6 bases at J, with 16 bases in the middle. Germline V gives CDR1 SNHLY, CDR2 FYNNEI. The CDR3 spans 15 residues. The CDR3 loop reads CASSERSVRGAEAFF. The CDR3 DNA, read in part, is TGTGCCAGCAGTGAAAGGAGTGTCCGAGGGGCTGAA.

This clone was picked up a small number of times. This CDR3 is CASSKGAAGGELFF. The covered CDR3 bases are TGTGCCAGCAGTAAGGGGGCAGCGGGCGGGGAG. This rearrangement joins TRBV11-3 to TRBJ2-2, with TRBD1 as a possible D gene (7 bases). The sequenced fragment ends 3 residues before the CDR3 boundary, so the rest is inferred from the germline J gene. The CDR3 contains 14 residues. V was clipped by 6 bases and J by 7 bases, with 15 bases between them. Germline V gene data show CDR1 as SGHNT and CDR2 as YENEEA.

This clone was seen ten or more times. The sequenced fragment ends 3 residues before the CDR3 boundary, so the rest is inferred from the germline J gene. J is TRBJ2-7 and V is TRBV30; 8 nucleotides align to TRBD1. The CDR3 is 13 amino acids. CDR1 is GTSNPN, CDR2 SVGIG, per germline (reference sequence). J lost 2 bases, V lost 2 bases, and 2 bases had no gene match. The CDR3 DNA, read in part, is TGTGCCTGGAGTAGGACAGGGCCCTACGAG. It encodes CAWSRTGPYE. The whole CDR3 region reads CAWSRTGPYEQYF.

In this sample, this clone turned up many times. The CDR3 end falls 3 residues outside the read, so it is completed with the germline J gene. This chain uses TRBV28 with TRBJ2-7; 9 positions agree with TRBD2. This CDR3 is built from 19 residues. The germline CDR1 and CDR2 sequences are MDHEN and SYDVKM. V lost 7 bases, J lost 2 bases, and 21 bases stayed unmatched. The part of the CDR3 DNA that was read is TGTGCCAGCAATCCATCCTTAGCGGGAGAGGTGGTCGTAACCTACGAG. This codes for CASNPSLAGEVVVTYE. The entire CDR3 protein is CASNPSLAGEVVVTYEQYF.

This clone was found a few times. The sequenced fragment ends 3 residues before the CDR3 boundary, so the rest is inferred from the germline J gene. The identical CDR3 is also encoded by other nucleotide sequences in the sample. The V gene is TRBV30, the J gene TRBJ1-1, with D possibly TRBD1 on 6 matching bases. CDR3 length: 13 residues. The germline V gene encodes CDR1 GTSNPN and CDR2 SVGIG (reference sequence). V lost 0 bases and J lost 5, with 10 bases in between. The CDR3 DNA, read in part, is TGTGCCTGGAGTGTAGGGGGGGGGACTGAA. Protein: CAWSVGGGTE. The whole CDR3 region reads CAWSVGGGTEAFF.

Ten or more counts support this clone. The read terminates 3 residues before the CDR3 end, so the remaining end is supplied by the germline J gene. V is TRBV18 and J is TRBJ2-5; D not certain. This CDR3 spans 13 amino acids. CDR1 is KGHSH, CDR2 LQKENI, per germline. V was trimmed by 2 bases and J by 0 bases, leaving 4 bases between them. The DNA read from the CDR3 is TGTGCCAGCTCACCATCGTACCAAGAGACC. It is translated as CASSPSYQET. The CDR3, in full, reads CASSPSYQETQYF.

A remark on this clone: Sequencing ends 3 residues short of the CDR3 end; the germline J gene provides the rest. The chain couples TRBV6-1 to TRBJ1-1; D is ambiguous. The V end lost 1 base, the J end lost 7 bases, and 10 bases lay between the germline ends. The germline gives CDR1 MNHNS, CDR2 SASEGT. This CDR3 has 13 residues. The CDR3 loop reads CASSEGAGFEAFF. The sequenced CDR3 bases are TGTGCCAGCAGTGAAGGGGCGGGGTTTGAA.

This clone came up many times. The CDR3 end falls 3 residues outside the read, so it is completed with the germline J gene. The chain has TRBV7-8 and TRBJ2-1; the match to TRBD2 covers 9 bases. CDR1 and CDR2 (germline): SGHVS, FQNEAQ. The V and J ends lost 4 bases and 6 bases, in that order; junction bases with no gene match: 1. The CDR3 loop spans 13 amino acids. Incomplete CDR3 DNA: TGTGCCAGCAGCTCGGGACTAGCCAATGAG. Translated: CASSSGLANE. The whole CDR3 protein is CASSSGLANEQFF.

This clone has a count of ten or more. The CDR3 DNA, read in part, is TGTGCCAGCAGCGTAGGGGACAGGGGTCTCTACGAG. Translating gives CASSVGDRGLYE. The full CDR3 sequence reads CASSVGDRGLYEQYF. The chain recombines TRBV9 with TRBJ2-7; TRBD1 aligns across 10 bases. The CDR3 end is not reached by the read, which stops 3 residues before it; the germline J gene fills it in. The CDR3 consists of 15 residues. Germline V gene sequence: CDR1 SGDLS, CDR2 YYNGEE. Trimming cost V 0 bases and J 3 bases; bases outside gene matches: 3.

The table lists this clone with a few counts. The sequenced fragment ends 3 residues before the CDR3 boundary, so the rest is inferred from the germline J gene. This chain links TRBV7-2 with TRBJ1-3; D uncertain. The CDR3 consists of 15 residues. Germline loops: CDR1 SGHTA, CDR2 FQGNSA. The ends were cut back, 1 base at V and 0 bases at J, with 7 bases in the middle. The DNA read from the CDR3 is TGTGCCAGCAGCTTAGTGCTAGGCTCTGGAAACACC. This gives the protein CASSLVLGSGNT. The full CDR3 is CASSLVLGSGNTIYF.

This clone was seen many times. The CDR3 extends 3 residues past the end of the read, so its final part is completed from the germline J gene. The chain recombines TRBV4-1 with TRBJ2-5; 10 bases line up with TRBD2. The J segment lost 2 bases and the V segment lost 4 bases, leaving 4 bases of the junction unmatched. Germline assignment: CDR1 MGHRA and CDR2 YSYEKL. The CDR3 loop spans 15 amino acids. The CDR3 is CASSLAGGGQETQYF. The CDR3 bases that were read are TGCGCCAGCAGCCTAGCGGGAGGCGGACAAGAGACC.

This clone was recorded at least ten times. The read is 3 residues too short to cover the CDR3 end, so that end is filled in from the germline J gene. The genes are TRBV30 and TRBJ2-3; 9 bases are shared with TRBD1. CDR3 length: 13 residues. V dropped 5 bases and J dropped 2; count of bases not matched to a gene: 2. Germline assignment: CDR1 GTSNPN and CDR2 SVGIG (reference sequence). CDR3 DNA, as far as it was read: TGTGCCTGGGGGACAGGGACCACAGATACG. It encodes CAWGTGTTDT. The CDR3 as a whole reads CAWGTGTTDTQYF.

This clone has a count of ten or more. The CDR3 extends 3 residues past the end of the read, so its final part is completed from the germline J gene. The rearrangement uses TRBV5-1 and TRBJ1-2; TRBD1 might be the D (5 bases). Germline V lookup: CDR1 SGHRS, CDR2 YFSETQ. This CDR3 has 14 amino acids. The germline V and J ends were trimmed by 0 bases and 3 bases, with 9 bases remaining between them. Incomplete CDR3 DNA: TGCGCCAGCAGCTTGGGGGGGGAAGACTATGGC. It codes for CASSLGGEDYG. The full-length CDR3 reads as CASSLGGEDYGYTF.

The sequenced CDR3 bases are TGTGCCTGGAGTGTACGAGCCGTCAATGAG. Protein product: CAWSVRAVNE. The whole CDR3 sequence reads CAWSVRAVNEQFF. The rearrangement links TRBV30 to TRBJ2-1; D not resolved. The CDR3 end lies 3 residues beyond the end of the read and is filled in from the germline J gene. CDR3 length: 13 residues. From germline, CDR1 is GTSNPN and CDR2 SVGIG (reference sequence). V lost 0 bases to trimming and J lost 6 bases, with 9 bases between them.

This clone was seen at least ten times. The read comes to an end 3 residues before the CDR3 does, leaving the germline J gene to fill in the end. The chain recombines TRBV5-1 with TRBJ2-7; weak D call: TRBD2 (6 bases). Germline V CDR1 and CDR2: SGHRS, YFSETQ. V gave up 3 bases and J gave up 6 bases, with 13 bases separating them. The length of the CDR3 is 13 residues. The CDR3 region is CASSWGLGGEQYF. Incomplete CDR3 DNA: TGCGCCAGCAGCTGGGGGTTGGGGGGCGAG.

This clone was picked up a small number of times. The CDR3 end is not reached by the read, which stops 3 residues before it; the germline J gene fills it in. The chain uses TRBV5-1 and TRBJ2-2; 10 bases line up with TRBD2. The V gene end was trimmed by 0 bases and the J gene end by 7 bases; junction bases not matched to a gene: 9. There are 17 residues in the CDR3. Germline lookup yields CDR1 SGHRS and CDR2 YFSETQ. Incomplete CDR3 DNA: TGCGCCAGCAGCTTGGCCTGGCTAGCGGGGGTCGGCGGGGAG. Residues: CASSLAWLAGVGGE. The whole CDR3 protein is CASSLAWLAGVGGELFF.

Many counts were recorded for this clone. The read falls 3 residues short of the CDR3 end, and the missing part is taken from the germline J gene. J is TRBJ2-2 and V is TRBV6-2 or TRBV6-3; 8 nucleotides align to TRBD1. V lost 4 bases to trimming and J lost 5 bases; unmatched junction nucleotides: 9. Germline assignment: CDR1 MNHEY and CDR2 SVGEGT. The CDR3 extends over 16 amino acids. CDR3 in amino acids: CASSFRTGIGTGELFF. The sequenced CDR3 bases are TGTGCCAGCAGTTTCCGGACAGGGATCGGTACCGGGGAG.

About this clone itself: From the germline J gene comes the end of the CDR3, since the read stops 3 residues before it. This sequence joins TRBV30 and TRBJ1-2; a possible D gene is TRBD1 (5 bases). CDR1 and CDR2 from the germline V gene are GTSNPN and SVGIG (reference sequence). The CDR3 length is 10 residues. Trimming cost V 5 bases and J 6 bases, with 7 bases left between them. The part of the CDR3 DNA that was read is TGTGCCTGGGTGACAGATGGC. Translated: CAWVTDG. The full CDR3 protein reads CAWVTDGYTF.

To note about this clone: Read coverage stops 3 residues before the CDR3 terminus; the germline J gene supplies the remainder. The chain links TRBV5-1 to TRBJ1-1, with D possibly matching TRBD1 (5 bases). The CDR3 loop spans 16 amino acids. V was shortened by 4 bases and J by 1 base, with 17 bases between the two germline ends. CDR1 and CDR2 (germline): SGHRS, YFSETQ. CDR3 protein: CASSLGQGLRNTEAFF. The DNA read from the CDR3 is TGCGCCAGCAGCCTGGGGCAGGGACTTAGGAACACTGAA.

A few counts support this clone. The CDR3 extends 3 residues past the end of the read, so its final part is completed from the germline J gene. The rearrangement uses TRBV7-9 and TRBJ1-4; D not certain. The CDR3 is 15 residues long. Germline-derived CDR1 and CDR2 are SEHNR and FQNEAQ (reference sequence). Trimming pared 5 bases from V and 1 base from J, leaving 11 bases between. The CDR3 loop reads CASSRGGVTNEKLFF. The CDR3 DNA, read in part, is TGTGCCAGCAGCAGAGGCGGGGTAACTAATGAAAAA. The whole variable domain, remainder taken from reference TRBV7-9 and TRBJ1-4, is DTGVSQNPRHKITKRGQNVTFRCDPISEHNRLYWYRQTLGQGPEFLTYFQNEAQLEKSRLLSDRFSAERPKGSFSTLEIQRTEQGDSAMYLCASSRGGVTNEKLFFGSGTQLSVL.

This clone was seen ten or more times. CDR3 protein: CASTVPQGRTEAFF. CDR3 DNA (partial): TGTGCCAGCACCGTCCCACAGGGTCGTACTGAA. The chain carries TRBV11-2 and TRBJ1-1, with a weak D call TRBD1 (6 bases). The read stops 3 residues short of the end of the CDR3; the missing end is completed from the germline J gene. V gave up 7 bases and J gave up 5 bases, with 17 bases separating them. The CDR3 totals 14 residues. Germline V gives CDR1 SGHAT, CDR2 FQNNGV. Variable domain in full (rest from reference TRBV11-2 and TRBJ1-1): EAGVAQSPRYKIIEKRQSVAFWCNPISGHATLYWYQQILGQGPKLLIQFQNNGVVDDSQLPKDRFSAERLKGVDSTLKIQPAKLEDSAVYLCASTVPQGRTEAFFGQGTRLTVV.